This T cell receptor (beta chain) was captured by sequencing in a study of shared clonotypes between healthy human individuals. Study at large: There were three CD4 naive, three CD4 memory, two CD8 naive and one CD8 memory plates per donor.

An even split of each subset's genomic DNA across several immunoSEQ plates was performed. Profiling relied on immunoSEQ multiplex PCR, and the TCRdb table lists in-frame clones only, not all of them. The sample has 1.5 million to 2.5 million clones; about 95% are singletons. CDR1 is LGHNA, CDR2 YSLEER, per germline. V was pared by 0 bases and J by 3 bases, with 8 bases between. This CDR3 contains 15 residues. In the naive CD8 group, cells lacked CD45RO and were positively selected for CCR7, so terminally differentiated effector memory CD45RA+ cells were left out. The TCR was taken from a man aged 18-30 years in good health. Sequencing used naive CD8+ T cells sorted from blood. The chain couples TRBV4-3 to TRBJ2-2; TRBD1 might be the D (5 bases). Written as DNA, the CDR3 is TGCGCCAGCAGCCAAGAGGCAGGGTACACCGGGGAGCTGTTTTTT. It translates to CASSQEAGYTGELFF.